The 27 T cell receptor beta chains reported below all come from one sample, sequenced in a study of cytomegalovirus exposure and HLA in healthy donors. The PCR had 60 Vbeta and 13 Jbeta primers. Data came from immunoSEQ multiplex PCR; TCRdb stores just in-frame clones and leaves some out. There are around 65,000 clones in the sample; about 72% occur only once, and under 3% lies in the top ten. Sequenced: PBMCs. Receptors were obtained from a girl aged 5 to 17 in good health and CMV-seropositive.

This clone was counted only a few times. The rearrangement links TRBV15 to TRBJ2-7, with 11 bases aligning to TRBD1. V shed 2 bases and J 3 bases; nucleotides not matched to a gene: 3. The CDR3 is 15 residues long. Germline V gene data show CDR1 as LNHNV and CDR2 as YYDKDF (reference sequence). The DNA of the CDR3 is TGTGCCACCAGCAGATACGGGACAGGGGGCTACGAGCAGTACTTC. The encoded protein is CATSRYGTGGYEQYF.

This clone was seen just once. This sequence joins TRBV18 and TRBJ2-6; D remains unclear. V was pared by 2 bases and J by 2 bases, with 4 bases between. CDR1 and CDR2 (germline): KGHSH, LQKENI. The CDR3 is 14 amino acids. In nucleotides, the CDR3 is TGTGCCAGCTCACCAGGAGCTGGGGCCAACGTCCTGACTTTC. Its translation: CASSPGAGANVLTF.

V gene TRBV30 combines with J gene TRBJ2-1, with D possibly matching TRBD1 (5 bases). The germline V gene has CDR1 GTSNPN and CDR2 SVGIG (reference sequence). The CDR3 spans 11 residues. V dropped 4 bases and J dropped 6 bases, with 7 bases sitting between them. The CDR3 protein is CAWTGPNEQFF. CDR3 DNA sequence: TGTGCCTGGACAGGGCCCAATGAGCAGTTCTTC.

The chain links TRBV29-1 to TRBJ2-7; 7 nucleotides align to TRBD1. The CDR3 has 15 residues. Germline values: CDR1 SQVTM, CDR2 ANQGSEA. V shed 0 bases, J shed 2 bases, and the junction held 7 bases outside the gene matches. The CDR3 DNA sequence: TGCAGCGTTGAAGATATACGGGGACAGCCCTACGAGCAGTACTTC. The encoded protein is CSVEDIRGQPYEQYF.

The chain joins TRBV5-1 to TRBJ2-7; 7 positions agree with TRBD1. CDR3 length: 14 amino acids. Germline V gene data show CDR1 as SGHRS and CDR2 as YFSETQ. The V gene end was trimmed by 4 bases and the J gene end by 0 bases; junction bases not matched to a gene: 4. The DNA for the CDR3 is TGCGCCAGCAGCCAGGGGGACAGCTCCTACGAGCAGTACTTC. Its protein product is CASSQGDSSYEQYF.

This chain uses TRBV7-2 with TRBJ2-7; no firm D call. V was pared by 2 bases and J by 0 bases, with 5 bases between. The CDR3 spans 13 residues. Germline CDR1 SGHTA, CDR2 FQGNSA. CDR3 protein: CASSLYSSYEQYF. The CDR3 DNA follows: TGTGCCAGCAGCTTATACAGCTCCTACGAGCAGTACTTC.

The rearrangement joins TRBV14 to TRBJ2-5, with 7 nucleotides matching TRBD1. The J segment lost 5 bases and the V segment lost 4 bases, leaving 10 bases of the junction unmatched. CDR3 length: 15 residues. The germline gives CDR1 SGHDN, CDR2 FVKESK. CDR3 residues: CASSPRKGARETQYF. DNA for the CDR3: TGTGCCAGCAGCCCCCGAAAGGGGGCGCGGGAGACCCAGTACTTC.

The rearrangement links TRBV7-2 to TRBJ2-7; 11 nucleotides align to TRBD2. J lost 0 bases, V lost 3 bases, and 1 base had no gene match. From germline, CDR1 is SGHTA and CDR2 FQGNSA. CDR3 length equals 15 residues. CDR3 nucleotides: TGTGCCAGCAGCTTTACTAGCGGGAGCTCCTACGAGCAGTACTTC. Its translation is CASSFTSGSSYEQYF.

This chain links TRBV12-5 with TRBJ2-7; D might be TRBD2 (5 bases). Germline V gives CDR1 LGHNT, CDR2 FRNRAP. The V and J ends lost 4 bases and 2 bases respectively, with 15 bases between them. This CDR3 comprises 15 residues. This CDR3 is CASGSIKDCTYEQYF. The CDR3 DNA reads as TGTGCTAGTGGTTCGATCAAGGACTGTACCTACGAGCAGTACTTC.

This chain connects TRBV6-5 to TRBJ2-3; the D is unclear. This CDR3 is 12 amino acids long. Germline CDR1 reads MNHEY; CDR2 reads SVGAGI. Trimming stripped 6 bases from V and 11 bases from J, with 15 bases between. The CDR3 bases are TGTGCCAGCAGCATAGACGCGGTAATGCAGTATTTT. Protein product: CASSIDAVMQYF.

The J gene is TRBJ2-3, the V gene TRBV7-9; the D gene is possibly TRBD1 (6 bases). V lost 5 bases, J lost 1 base, and 16 bases lay in between. The germline gives CDR1 SEHNR, CDR2 FQNEAQ (reference sequence). The CDR3 is 16 amino acids. The CDR3 bases are TGTGCCAGCAGCCCCCAACAGGGAAGAGGCACAGATACGCAGTATTTT. Translation gives CASSPQQGRGTDTQYF. The full variable domain, rest sourced from reference TRBV7-9 and TRBJ2-3, is DTGVSQNPRHKITKRGQNVTFRCDPISEHNRLYWYRQTLGQGPEFLTYFQNEAQLEKSRLLSDRFSAERPKGSFSTLEIQRTEQGDSAMYLCASSPQQGRGTDTQYFGPGTRLTVL.

This sequence joins TRBV28 and TRBJ2-3; 9 bases align to TRBD2. Germline V gene lookup returns CDR1 MDHEN and CDR2 SYDVKM. Germline trimming cut 11 bases from V and 0 bases from J; bases unmatched to any gene: 6. This CDR3 has 14 residues. CDR3 sequence reads: CAGQAGGSTDTQYF. CDR3 DNA: TGTGCCGGACAAGCGGGGGGAAGCACAGATACGCAGTATTTT. The variable domain in full, with the rest retrieved from reference TRBV28 and TRBJ2-3, is DVKVTQSSRYLVKRTGEKVFLECVQDMDHENMFWYRQDPGLGLRLIYFSYDVKMKEKGDIPEGYSVSREKKERFSLILESASTNQTSMYLCAGQAGGSTDTQYFGPGTRLTVL.

The genes are TRBV10-3 and TRBJ1-5; no reliable D call. V lost 0 bases and J lost 0, with 9 bases in between. The CDR3 extends over 16 amino acids. Per the germline V gene, CDR1 is ENHRY and CDR2 is SYGVKD. CDR3 loop: CAISESEVISNQPQHF. The DNA of the CDR3 is TGTGCCATCAGTGAGTCCGAGGTAATTAGCAATCAGCCCCAGCATTTT.

This chain links TRBV7-9 with TRBJ1-4, with D possibly matching TRBD1 (6 bases). The CDR3 runs 16 residues. Germline V gene lookup returns CDR1 SEHNR and CDR2 FQNEAQ (reference sequence). Trimming took 5 bases from V and 6 from J, leaving 19 bases between them. CDR3 region: CASSPQSGGVDEKLFF. CDR3 in DNA: TGTGCCAGCAGCCCCCAGTCTGGGGGCGTGGATGAAAAACTGTTTTTT.

This clone showed up just a few times. V and J are TRBV18 and TRBJ2-7; D is perhaps TRBD1 (5 bases). The CDR3 has 14 residues. Germline V CDR1 and CDR2: KGHSH, LQKENI. V dropped 3 bases and J dropped 2 bases, with 11 bases sitting between them. DNA of the CDR3: TGTGCCAGCTCACCGCGGCCAGGGACCTACGAGCAGTACTTC. Its translation: CASSPRPGTYEQYF.

This clone was observed a few times. The CDR3 DNA reads TGTGCCAGCAGTGAGGCGGTAGCCACAGATACGCAGTATTTT. The encoded protein is CASSEAVATDTQYF. The V gene is TRBV2, the J gene TRBJ2-3; D not certain. Trimming pared 3 bases from V and 2 bases from J, leaving 9 bases between. This CDR3 is built from 14 residues. Germline V gene sequence: CDR1 SNHLY, CDR2 FYNNEI.

Only one count was recorded for this clone. The chain uses TRBV12-5 and TRBJ1-5; a possible D gene is TRBD1 (5 bases). The germline CDR1 and CDR2 sequences are LGHNT and FRNRAP. The CDR3 spans 14 residues. Trimming shortened V by 5 bases and J by 3 bases, and 11 bases separated the two germline ends. The CDR3 loop is CASGSGHYNQPQHF. In DNA form, the CDR3 reads TGTGCTAGTGGTAGTGGACATTACAATCAGCCCCAGCATTTT.

The rearrangement joins TRBV6-6 to TRBJ1-5; the match to TRBD1 covers 9 bases. CDR3 size: 14 residues. The V and J ends lost 5 bases and 3 bases, in that order; junction bases with no gene match: 2. CDR1 and CDR2 from the germline V gene are MNHNY and SVGAGI (reference sequence). The CDR3 spells CASSRQGDNQPQHF. In nucleotides, the CDR3 is TGTGCCAGCAGTCGACAGGGGGACAATCAGCCCCAGCATTTT.

This chain joins TRBV28 and TRBJ2-5; no clear D gene. CDR1 and CDR2 (germline): MDHEN, SYDVKM. This CDR3 has 11 amino acids. V was cut by 2 bases and J by 5 bases, with 3 bases left in between. As DNA, the CDR3 is TGTGCCAGCAGTTTAGAGGAGACCCAGTACTTC. This sequence encodes CASSLEETQYF.

The V call is TRBV14, the J call TRBJ2-7, with D tentatively TRBD2 (5 bases). CDR3 length: 14 residues. Trimming cost V 4 bases and J 6 bases, with 16 bases left between them. CDR1 and CDR2 (germline): SGHDN, FVKESK. CDR3 bases: TGTGCCAGCAGCCCTCTCGGGATGGGCACCGAGCAGTACTTC. The encoded protein is CASSPLGMGTEQYF. Full variable domain (rest looked up from reference TRBV14 and TRBJ2-7): EAGVTQFPSHSVIEKGQTVTLRCDPISGHDNLYWYRRVMGKEIKFLLHFVKESKQDESGMPNNRFLAERTGGTYSTLKVQPAELEDSGVYFCASSPLGMGTEQYFGPGTRLTVT.

This chain uses TRBV28 with TRBJ1-2; no clear D. The CDR3 extends over 14 amino acids. Germline loops: CDR1 MDHEN, CDR2 SYDVKM. Trimming took 3 bases from V and 0 from J, leaving 8 bases between them. The CDR3 DNA is TGTGCCAGCAGTTTGATCCGAGCTAACTATGGCTACACCTTC. This codes for CASSLIRANYGYTF.

This clone was seen more than once but under ten times. V gene TRBV6-1 combines with J gene TRBJ1-1; D is uncertain. In germline, CDR1 is MNHNS, CDR2 SASEGT. The CDR3 contains 11 residues. Trimming removed 6 bases at V and 8 bases at J, with 10 bases between. The CDR3 region has the DNA TGTGCCAGCAGGGGCGTGGCGGAAGCTTTCTTT. Its protein is CASRGVAEAFF.

The genes are TRBV4-3 and TRBJ2-3; no clear D gene. Germline V lookup: CDR1 LGHNA, CDR2 YSLEER. V was clipped by 0 bases and J by 1 base, with 5 bases between them. The CDR3 loop spans 14 amino acids. The CDR3 DNA is TGCGCCAGCAGCCAAGATCGGGGCACAGATACGCAGTATTTT. Translated, it gives CASSQDRGTDTQYF.

This chain joins TRBV7-9 and TRBJ2-3, with D uncertain. Trimming pared 5 bases from V and 4 bases from J, leaving 16 bases between. The CDR3 is 15 residues long. Germline CDR1 SEHNR, CDR2 FQNEAQ (reference sequence). CDR3 bases: TGTGCCAGCAGCCCCACGGTCGGAGTATCAGATACGCAGTATTTT. Its protein is CASSPTVGVSDTQYF.

The table lists this clone with a few counts. The chain is built from TRBV6-5 and TRBJ1-4, with 7 bases that match TRBD1. This CDR3 contains 15 residues. Germline lookup yields CDR1 MNHEY and CDR2 SVGAGI. Trimming cost V 5 bases and J 4 bases; bases outside gene matches: 7. This CDR3 is CASSPGTAGNEKLFF. In DNA, the CDR3 is TGTGCCAGCAGTCCCGGGACAGCTGGTAATGAAAAACTGTTTTTT.

The J gene is TRBJ2-7, the V gene TRBV14, with TRBD2 matching over 7 bases. Per germline, CDR1 SGHDN and CDR2 FVKESK. The CDR3 runs 16 residues. V trimming: 2 bases; J trimming: 6 bases; junction bases outside the gene matches: 13. The CDR3 reads CASSQYSGQGIGEQYF. CDR3 coding DNA: TGTGCCAGCAGCCAATATAGCGGGCAGGGAATCGGCGAGCAGTACTTC.

The chain links TRBV19 to TRBJ1-1; 7 positions agree with TRBD1. The length of the CDR3 is 12 residues. CDR1 is LNHDA, CDR2 SQIVND, per germline (reference sequence). Germline trimming cut 10 bases from V and 5 bases from J; bases unmatched to any gene: 7. The CDR3 here is CATRQGRTEAFF. The DNA of the CDR3 is TGTGCCACCAGACAGGGTCGGACTGAAGCTTTCTTT.